This TCR beta chain was captured in a study of molecular identifiers for immune sequencing clone quantification. Overall study results and limits: Over 99% of effector molecules, yet under 1% of naive-cell molecules, were held by clones above 20 RNA copies.

This clonotype came up many times. No antigen is known for it. TCRdb reprocessed the PCR reads via MiXCR and lists one record per CDR3 protein. The data hold about 640,000 distinct CDR3 sequences, with about 20% observed a single time. This CDR3 is built from 15 residues. The junction had 9 bases not matched to a gene; V was cut back by 5 bases and J by 4 bases. Germline lookup yields CDR1 PRHDT and CDR2 FYEKMQ (reference sequence). V usage is TRBV13 and J usage is TRBJ2-7; 9 bases align to TRBD1. The TCR sequence derives from a human donor in good health. Some libraries in this study had Jurkat cell RNA spiked in. The sample was naive CD8+ T cells from blood, with Jurkat cell RNA spiked in. Subset denoted: FACS-sorted CD8+CD4-CCR7+CD45RA+ naive T cells. The CDR3 DNA reads as TGTGCCAGCAGCGATGCCACAGGGGGCTGGTACGAGCAGTACTTC. Translated, it gives CASSDATGGWYEQYF.